The T cell receptor beta chain described here comes from a study of CD8 T cells in ankylosing spondylitis. Findings and limits, study-wide: The authors reported significant enrichment of disease-linked clones in matched ankylosing spondylitis synovial fluid.

Quantitative 5'-RACE was performed with molecular barcodes, and it yielded the TCR beta libraries. Using its own MiXCR run on the 5' RACE reads, TCRdb lists one record per CDR3 protein. Here the sample spans approximately 92,000 distinct CDR3 sequences, about 8.1% being singletons. This clonotype was recorded at least ten times. Antigen unknown. Germline values: CDR1 ENHRY, CDR2 SYGVKD. The V and J ends lost 1 base and 6 bases, in that order; junction bases with no gene match: 7. CDR3 length: 17 residues. The sample taken for sequencing was blood, either unsorted or a sorted T cell fraction (not recorded which). This receptor was obtained from a male donor with ankylosing spondylitis or in good health (not recorded which). The chain combines TRBV10-3 with TRBJ2-1, with 12 positions matching TRBD2. CDR3 residues: CAISELTSGGRGNEQFF. For the CDR3, the DNA is TGTGCCATCAGTGAGTTGACTAGCGGGGGAAGGGGCAATGAGCAGTTCTTC.